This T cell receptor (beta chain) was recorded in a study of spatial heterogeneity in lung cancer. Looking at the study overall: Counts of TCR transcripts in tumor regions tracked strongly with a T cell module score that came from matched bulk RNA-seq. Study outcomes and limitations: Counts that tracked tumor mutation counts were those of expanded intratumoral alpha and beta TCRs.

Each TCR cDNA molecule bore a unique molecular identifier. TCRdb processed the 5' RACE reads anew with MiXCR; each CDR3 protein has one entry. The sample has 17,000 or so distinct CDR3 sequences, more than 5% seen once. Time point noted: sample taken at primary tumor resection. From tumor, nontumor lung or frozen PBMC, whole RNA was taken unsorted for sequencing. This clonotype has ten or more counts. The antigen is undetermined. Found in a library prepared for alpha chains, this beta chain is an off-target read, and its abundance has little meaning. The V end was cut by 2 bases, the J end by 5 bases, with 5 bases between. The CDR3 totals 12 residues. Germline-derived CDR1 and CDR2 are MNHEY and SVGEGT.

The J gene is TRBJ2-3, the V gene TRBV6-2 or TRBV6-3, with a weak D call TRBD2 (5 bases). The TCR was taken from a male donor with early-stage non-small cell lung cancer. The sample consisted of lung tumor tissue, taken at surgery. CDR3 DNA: TGTGCCAGCAGTTACGAGGGAGATACGCAGTATTTT. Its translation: CASSYEGDTQYF.